This TCR beta chain came from a study of identical twins. The trim removed 8 bases at V and 6 bases at J, leaving 0 bases unmatched. CDR3 length equals 11 residues. This clonotype was counted between two and nine times. TCRdb itself ran the 5' RACE reads through MiXCR, one entry per CDR3 protein. This table has about 200,000 distinct CDR3 sequences, 5.5% to 7.5% appearing once. These data were also filed under a second study, of T cells expressing NK-cell markers. As that study records: An anti-gamma-delta TCR antibody restricted sorting to alpha-beta TCR T cells in several experiments.

The sample taken for sequencing was CD8+ T cells sorted from blood. The receptor was derived from a woman aged 18 to 35 in good health. This chain joins TRBV12-3 or TRBV12-4 and TRBJ2-1; TRBD1 matches 8 bases. The DNA of the CDR3 is TGTGCCAGCGGGACAGGCAATGAGCAGTTCTTC. It is translated as CASGTGNEQFF.